These 10 T cell receptor beta chains share one sample of origin, sequenced in a study of cytotoxic CD8 clonotypes in ibrutinib-treated CLL. Sequencing used immunoSEQ multiplex PCR; TCRdb keeps in-frame clones, though not all of them. The profile covers roughly 36,000 clones, with roughly two thirds appearing a single time and about 30% taken by the ten largest. The sequences come from PBMCs, collected before ibrutinib treatment. Receptors were obtained from a human donor with chronic lymphocytic leukemia.

This clone is judged medium-sized. The chain recombines TRBV5-1 with TRBJ1-1; D gene ambiguous. The germline V and J ends were trimmed by 4 bases and 0 bases, with 10 bases remaining between them. This CDR3 contains 14 residues. The V gene's germline CDR1 is SGHRS and CDR2 YFSETQ. The CDR3 DNA follows: TGCGCCAGCAGCAGGATCGGCTTGAACACTGAAGCTTTCTTT. Translated: CASSRIGLNTEAFF.

The sample holds a few counts of this clone. The chain links TRBV7-9 to TRBJ2-7; TRBD1 aligns across 7 bases. The germline V gene encodes CDR1 SEHNR and CDR2 FQNEAQ (reference sequence). The V gene end was trimmed by 5 bases and the J gene end by 2 bases; junction bases not matched to a gene: 12. The CDR3 runs 16 residues. This CDR3 is CASSARGGQATYEQYF. The CDR3 DNA reads as TGTGCCAGCAGCGCCCGGGGTGGACAGGCTACCTACGAGCAGTACTTC.

V is TRBV11-2 and J is TRBJ1-1, with no clear D. CDR1 is SGHAT, CDR2 FQNNGV, per germline. This CDR3 is built from 14 residues. The V end was cut by 5 bases, the J end by 4 bases, with 14 bases between. The CDR3 sequence is CASSLSNHATEAFF. The CDR3 DNA reads as TGTGCCAGCAGCCTATCTAATCACGCCACTGAAGCTTTCTTT.

The chain carries TRBV20-1 and TRBJ1-2; 8 positions match TRBD1. V was clipped by 1 base and J by 12 bases; unmatched bases: 4. The V gene's germline CDR1 is DFQATT and CDR2 SNEGSKA (reference sequence). The CDR3 covers 11 residues. The CDR3 loop is CSARVQGADTF. The CDR3 DNA is TGCAGTGCTAGAGTTCAGGGGGCCGACACCTTC.

J is TRBJ2-3 and V is TRBV7-2; the match to TRBD2 covers 13 bases. The CDR3 contains 16 residues. Germline trimming cut 5 bases from V and 4 bases from J; bases unmatched to any gene: 6. Germline lookup yields CDR1 SGHTA and CDR2 FQGNSA. The CDR3 loop is CASSRTSGSGADTQYF. CDR3 in DNA: TGTGCCAGCAGCCGGACTAGCGGGAGTGGAGCAGATACGCAGTATTTT.

The gene calls are TRBV15 and TRBJ2-3; D is unclear. Trimming shortened V by 0 bases and J by 0 bases, and 4 bases separated the two germline ends. Germline assignment: CDR1 LNHNV and CDR2 YYDKDF (reference sequence). The CDR3 is 14 amino acids. CDR3 sequence reads: CATSRDGSTDTQYF. The CDR3 coding sequence is TGTGCCACCAGCAGAGACGGGAGCACAGATACGCAGTATTTT. The full variable domain, its missing parts supplied by reference TRBV15 and TRBJ2-3, is DAMVIQNPRYQVTQFGKPVTLSCSQTLNHNVMYWYQQKSSQAPKLLFHYYDKDFNNEADTPDNFQSRRPNTSFCFLDIRSPGLGDTAMYLCATSRDGSTDTQYFGPGTRLTVL.

The chain recombines TRBV5-5 with TRBJ1-1, with D possibly TRBD1 on 6 matching bases. CDR3 length: 13 residues. The germline V gene encodes CDR1 SGHKS and CDR2 YYEKEE (reference sequence). Trimming removed 4 bases at V and 2 bases at J, with 9 bases between. The CDR3 protein is CASSPDSNTEAFF. As DNA, the CDR3 is TGTGCCAGCAGCCCGGACAGCAACACTGAAGCTTTCTTT.

In its sample, this clone was seen once. The chain recombines TRBV18 with TRBJ2-3; a possible D gene is TRBD2 (5 bases). Trimming left V 3 bases short and J 0 bases short, with 10 bases between. CDR3 length: 15 amino acids. Germline-derived CDR1 and CDR2 are KGHSH and LQKENI. CDR3 protein: CASSPDLYSTDTQYF. The CDR3 nucleotides read TGTGCCAGCTCACCGGACTTATATAGCACAGATACGCAGTATTTT.

V gene TRBV19 combines with J gene TRBJ2-1; D uncertain. The V and J ends lost 5 bases and 1 base respectively, with 6 bases between them. Per the germline V gene, CDR1 is LNHDA and CDR2 is SQIVND (reference sequence). This CDR3 has 13 amino acids. CDR3 sequence reads: CASSWGSYNEQFF. The CDR3 DNA is TGTGCCAGTAGTTGGGGTTCCTACAATGAGCAGTTCTTC. Drawing the rest from reference TRBV19 and TRBJ2-1, the complete variable domain is DGGITQSPKYLFRKEGQNVTLSCEQNLNHDAMYWYRQDPGQGLRLIYYSQIVNDFQKGDIAEGYSVSREKKESFPLTVTSAQKNPTAFYLCASSWGSYNEQFFGPGTRLTVL.

V and J are TRBV10-3 and TRBJ2-5; D gene uncertain. V was trimmed by 4 bases and J by 5 bases, leaving 11 bases between them. Germline-derived CDR1 and CDR2 are ENHRY and SYGVKD. The CDR3 sequence is 13 residues long. The CDR3 here is CAISAGRPETQYF. The CDR3, as DNA: TGTGCCATCAGTGCCGGGCGTCCCGAGACCCAGTACTTC.